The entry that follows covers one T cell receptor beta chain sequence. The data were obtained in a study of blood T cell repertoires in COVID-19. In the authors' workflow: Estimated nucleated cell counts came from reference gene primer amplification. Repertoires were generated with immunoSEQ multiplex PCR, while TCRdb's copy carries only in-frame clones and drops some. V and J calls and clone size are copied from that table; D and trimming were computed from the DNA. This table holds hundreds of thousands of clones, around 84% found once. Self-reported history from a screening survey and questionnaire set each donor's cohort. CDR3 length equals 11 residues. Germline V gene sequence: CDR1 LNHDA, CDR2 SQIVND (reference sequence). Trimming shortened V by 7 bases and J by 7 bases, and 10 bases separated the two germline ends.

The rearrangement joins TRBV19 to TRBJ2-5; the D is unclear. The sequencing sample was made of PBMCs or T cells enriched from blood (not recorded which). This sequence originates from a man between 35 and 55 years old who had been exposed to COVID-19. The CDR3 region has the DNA TGTGCCAGTACCGACTCCCGGACCCAGTACTTC. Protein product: CASTDSRTQYF.